One sample yielded the 31 T cell receptor beta chains listed below, sequenced in a study of early T cells in non-severe SARS-CoV-2 infection. Using its own MiXCR run on the 5' RACE reads, TCRdb lists one record per CDR3 protein. The sample lists under 95,000 distinct CDR3 sequences, roughly 12% occurring once. Sequencing was performed on whole blood. Every receptor here comes from an adult who was a healthcare worker with PCR-confirmed SARS-CoV-2 infection or an uninfected control (not recorded which).

This clonotype was recorded at least ten times. V is TRBV11-2 and J is TRBJ2-5; no reliable D call. The ends were cut back, 5 bases at V and 1 base at J, with 11 bases in the middle. The CDR3 is 14 residues long. Germline V gene sequence: CDR1 SGHAT, CDR2 FQNNGV. The CDR3 region is CASSVGRRQETQYF. In nucleotides, the CDR3 is TGTGCCAGCAGCGTCGGACGTCGCCAAGAGACCCAGTACTTC.

The genes are TRBV18 and TRBJ2-7; the D call may be TRBD1 or TRBD2 (5 bases each). Germline lookup yields CDR1 KGHSH and CDR2 LQKENI. Trimming shortened V by 8 bases and J by 6 bases, and 20 bases separated the two germline ends. The CDR3 has 14 amino acids. The CDR3 DNA follows: TGTGCCAGCAAAGTGGGGGTTGGAGTAGGCGAGCAGTACTTC. Residues: CASKVGVGVGEQYF.

The rearrangement joins TRBV5-5 to TRBJ1-4; possibly TRBD1 for D (5 bases). V was trimmed by 5 bases and J by 7 bases, leaving 21 bases between them. The CDR3 is made up of 16 amino acids. Germline values: CDR1 SGHKS, CDR2 YYEKEE (reference sequence). This CDR3 reads CASSLGEQILREKLFF. The CDR3 region has the DNA TGTGCCAGCAGTCTGGGGGAGCAGATTCTTCGTGAAAAACTGTTTTTT.

This clonotype appeared a few times. The V call is TRBV19, the J call TRBJ1-2; D remains unclear. The CDR3 runs to 12 residues. Trimming removed 5 bases at V and 3 bases at J, with 7 bases between. CDR1 and CDR2 from the germline V gene are LNHDA and SQIVND (reference sequence). The DNA of the CDR3 is TGTGCCAGTAGTTGGATGGACTATGGCTACACCTTC. Translated: CASSWMDYGYTF.

This clonotype was counted a few times. V is TRBV12-3 or TRBV12-4 and J is TRBJ1-1, with 9 nucleotides matching TRBD1. The CDR3 totals 19 residues. J was trimmed by 3 bases and V by 7 bases; bases with no gene match: 21. The CDR3 loop is CASNPPYGGTGPLYTEAFF. The CDR3 bases are TGTGCCAGCAATCCCCCCTATGGCGGGACAGGGCCGTTGTACACTGAAGCTTTCTTT.

V usage is TRBV7-9 and J usage is TRBJ2-1, with 8 bases lining up with TRBD2. Germline CDR1 SEHNR, CDR2 FQNEAQ (reference sequence). The V and J ends lost 4 bases and 3 bases, in that order; junction bases with no gene match: 11. The CDR3 length is 17 residues. The CDR3 region is CASSSSRLAGYYNEQFF. The CDR3 bases are TGTGCCAGCAGCTCCTCGAGGCTAGCGGGCTACTACAATGAGCAGTTCTTC.

The table lists this clonotype with a few counts. V gene TRBV29-1 combines with J gene TRBJ1-1, with D possibly matching TRBD1 (6 bases). CDR3 length: 11 residues. Trimming removed 7 bases at V and 7 bases at J, with 13 bases between. CDR1 SQVTM and CDR2 ANQGSEA come from the germline V gene. CDR3 region: CSATDSREAFF. DNA for the CDR3: TGCAGCGCAACGGACAGCCGTGAAGCTTTCTTT.

The genes are TRBV12-3 or TRBV12-4 and TRBJ2-5; 7 bases are shared with TRBD1. The V segment lost 5 bases and the J segment 4 bases; nucleotides outside the gene matches: 7. CDR3 length: 14 amino acids. CDR3 bases: TGTGCCAGCAGTATACGACAGGGTGGAGAGACCCAGTACTTC. This encodes CASSIRQGGETQYF.

This clonotype was picked up a small number of times. The chain is built from TRBV20-1 and TRBJ2-7, with D uncertain. The germline V gene has CDR1 DFQATT and CDR2 SNEGSKA (reference sequence). The CDR3 runs 12 residues. V shed 0 bases and J shed 6 bases, with 9 bases lying between them. The CDR3 DNA reads TGCAGTGCTAGAGAAGCGCGAGGCGAGCAGTACTTC. It codes for CSAREARGEQYF.

The chain links TRBV10-3 to TRBJ2-7; D ambiguous. V lost 3 bases to trimming and J lost 0 bases, with 6 bases between them. CDR3 length: 13 amino acids. CDR1 and CDR2 (germline): ENHRY, SYGVKD. CDR3: CAISDPGSYEQYF. CDR3 DNA sequence: TGTGCCATCAGTGACCCGGGCTCCTACGAGCAGTACTTC.

The sample holds many counts of this clonotype. The chain is built from TRBV30 and TRBJ1-5, with D possibly matching TRBD1 (6 bases). The germline V and J ends were trimmed by 0 bases and 6 bases, with 9 bases remaining between them. The CDR3 loop spans 13 amino acids. Germline V CDR1 and CDR2: GTSNPN, SVGIG (reference sequence). The CDR3 region has the DNA TGTGCCTGGAGTGTCTCAGGGGTTCAGCCCCAGCATTTT. Its translation is CAWSVSGVQPQHF. The full variable domain, rest sourced from reference TRBV30 and TRBJ1-5, is SQTIHQWPATLVQPVGSPLSLECTVEGTSNPNLYWYRQAAGRGLQLLFYSVGIGQISSEVPQNLSASRPQDRQFILSSKKLLLSDSGFYLCAWSVSGVQPQHFGDGTRLSIL.

This clonotype was detected ten times or more. The chain carries TRBV6-5 and TRBJ2-7; D uncertain. In germline, CDR1 is MNHEY, CDR2 SVGAGI. CDR3 size: 14 residues. Between the trimmed V and J ends, which lost 7 bases and 2 bases, there was a span of 15 bases. CDR3 coding DNA: TGTGCCAGCACCCCCCTCTCTCGTCCCTACGAGCAGTACTTC. Translation: CASTPLSRPYEQYF.

This clonotype showed up many times. V usage is TRBV11-2 and J usage is TRBJ2-2; possibly TRBD1 for D (5 bases). The V gene's germline CDR1 is SGHAT and CDR2 FQNNGV. The CDR3 extends over 15 amino acids. Trimming removed 1 base from V and 1 base from J, with 7 bases in between. CDR3 sequence: CASSLGQGNTGELFF. DNA for the CDR3: TGTGCCAGCAGCTTAGGGCAGGGGAACACCGGGGAGCTGTTTTTT.

The chain recombines TRBV5-1 with TRBJ1-1; 7 nucleotides line up with TRBD1. V lost 4 bases and J lost 2; bases outside the gene matches: 11. The germline V gene encodes CDR1 SGHRS and CDR2 YFSETQ. The CDR3 extends over 16 amino acids. CDR3 coding DNA: TGCGCCAGCAGCCCGACAGGGCCGGGGGCTAACACTGAAGCTTTCTTT. Translated, it gives CASSPTGPGANTEAFF.

In this sample, this clonotype turned up many times. The chain combines TRBV5-1 with TRBJ2-1, with D possibly being TRBD1 or TRBD2 (6 bases each). The germline V and J ends were trimmed by 2 bases and 3 bases, with 12 bases remaining between them. This CDR3 is 15 amino acids long. Germline CDR1 reads SGHRS; CDR2 reads YFSETQ. The CDR3 loop is CASSLGRGLYNEQFF. The CDR3 DNA follows: TGCGCCAGCAGCTTAGGTCGGGGGCTCTACAATGAGCAGTTCTTC.

The table lists this clonotype with many counts. J is TRBJ2-1 and V is TRBV10-1, with 7 nucleotides matching TRBD1. J lost 0 bases, V lost 6 bases, and 2 bases had no gene match. Germline assignment: CDR1 WNHNN and CDR2 SYGVQD (reference sequence). The CDR3 sequence is 14 residues long. CDR3 in amino acids: CASSRDSSYNEQFF. The CDR3 nucleotides read TGCGCCAGCAGCAGGGACAGCTCCTACAATGAGCAGTTCTTC.

This clonotype was detected only a few times. The chain is built from TRBV20-1 and TRBJ2-5; the D gene is possibly TRBD2 (5 bases). Germline V gene data show CDR1 as DFQATT and CDR2 as SNEGSKA (reference sequence). V was clipped by 2 bases and J by 2 bases, with 12 bases between them. The CDR3 totals 14 residues. CDR3 region: CSARLASGQETQYF. DNA of the CDR3: TGCAGTGCTAGACTAGCTTCGGGGCAAGAGACCCAGTACTTC.

CDR3 in amino acids: CSASQGQMYNEQFF. CDR3 bases: TGCAGTGCTAGTCAGGGACAGATGTACAATGAGCAGTTCTTC. This chain joins TRBV20-1 and TRBJ2-1, with TRBD1 matching 7 bases. CDR3 length: 14 amino acids. The V gene's germline CDR1 is DFQATT and CDR2 SNEGSKA (reference sequence). Trimming cost V 3 bases and J 4 bases; bases outside gene matches: 6.

The chain has TRBV6-5 and TRBJ2-1, with TRBD2 identical over 8 bases. Germline V gives CDR1 MNHEY, CDR2 SVGAGI. This CDR3 has 15 amino acids. Trimming at V came to 6 bases and at J to 2 bases, leaving 6 bases not matched to a gene. The CDR3 is CASRLSGGTYNEQFF. For the CDR3, the DNA is TGTGCCAGCAGATTGAGCGGGGGCACCTACAATGAGCAGTTCTTC.

This clonotype was detected many times. The rearrangement uses TRBV7-6 and TRBJ2-7; 9 nucleotides match TRBD2. The CDR3 consists of 15 residues. Germline assignment: CDR1 SGHVS and CDR2 FNYEAQ. V was clipped by 0 bases and J by 7 bases; unmatched bases: 7. In DNA form, the CDR3 reads TGTGCCAGCAGCTTAGCCGGGACTAGCCCAGGTGAGCAGTACTTC. Encoded protein: CASSLAGTSPGEQYF. Variable domain in full (rest from reference TRBV7-6 and TRBJ2-7): GAGVSQSPRYKVTKRGQDVALRCDPISGHVSLYWYRQALGQGPEFLTYFNYEAQQDKSGLPNDRFSAERPEGSISTLTIQRTEQRDSAMYRCASSLAGTSPGEQYFGPGTRLTVT.

The V gene is TRBV13, the J gene TRBJ2-7, with D perhaps matching TRBD2 (5 bases). V was trimmed by 5 bases and J by 4 bases, leaving 15 bases between them. The CDR3 has 14 residues. The germline CDR1 and CDR2 sequences are PRHDT and FYEKMQ (reference sequence). The CDR3 is CASSPGVARYEQYF. The DNA of the CDR3 is TGTGCCAGCAGCCCCGGGGTAGCTAGGTACGAGCAGTACTTC.

This clonotype was recorded at least ten times. The V gene is TRBV10-3, the J gene TRBJ2-1, with D tentatively TRBD1 (5 bases). V dropped 8 bases and J dropped 7 bases, with 15 bases sitting between them. Germline-derived CDR1 and CDR2 are ENHRY and SYGVKD. This CDR3 comprises 13 residues. This CDR3 reads CAILEDTGNEQFF. The CDR3 DNA reads as TGTGCCATCCTTGAGGACACCGGGAATGAGCAGTTCTTC.

This chain joins TRBV6-1 and TRBJ2-2; 8 bases map to TRBD1. The CDR3 has 16 residues. The trim removed 10 bases at V and 0 bases at J, leaving 10 bases unmatched. Germline V gene lookup returns CDR1 MNHNS and CDR2 SASEGT. The CDR3 coding sequence is TGTGCCACCCCAACGGGGACAGGTACGAACACCGGGGAGCTGTTTTTT. Its translation is CATPTGTGTNTGELFF.

This clonotype has just a few counts. The rearrangement links TRBV6-5 to TRBJ1-3; D is unresolved. CDR1 and CDR2 from the germline V gene are MNHEY and SVGAGI. Trimming shortened V by 4 bases and J by 2 bases, and 12 bases separated the two germline ends. CDR3 length: 15 residues. CDR3 bases: TGTGCCAGCAGTTTCGGACCTTTCCCTGGAAACACCATATATTTT. This encodes CASSFGPFPGNTIYF.

Points on this clonotype: A much larger clone is a single base away; this may be a read error. The chain combines TRBV11-2 with TRBJ2-2, with TRBD2 matching over 15 bases. This CDR3 has 18 amino acids. The germline V gene has CDR1 SGHAT and CDR2 FQNNGV. Trimming at V came to 5 bases and at J to 4 bases, leaving 8 bases not matched to a gene. CDR3 amino acids: CASSRGLAGGPSTGELFF. The CDR3 DNA reads as TGTGCCAGCAGCCGGGGACTAGCGGGAGGCCCGAGCACCGGGGAGCTGTTTTTT.

The J gene is TRBJ2-3, the V gene TRBV9; weak D call: TRBD2 (8 bases). This CDR3 has 17 amino acids. V lost 4 bases, J lost 5 bases, and 23 bases lay in between. Germline V gene lookup returns CDR1 SGDLS and CDR2 YYNGEE. The CDR3 coding sequence is TGTGCCAGCAGCTCCAGGGGGGGAGCGGGGGCCGGAGATACGCAGTATTTT. Protein product: CASSSRGGAGAGDTQYF.

The chain recombines TRBV7-9 with TRBJ2-3, with D perhaps matching TRBD2 (6 bases). Trimming removed 7 bases at V and 2 bases at J, with 10 bases between. CDR3 size: 13 residues. The germline CDR1 and CDR2 sequences are SEHNR and FQNEAQ (reference sequence). This CDR3 is CASKEGATDTQYF. The CDR3 DNA reads TGTGCCAGCAAGGAGGGCGCCACAGATACGCAGTATTTT.

The gene calls are TRBV11-3 and TRBJ2-7; D remains unclear. The germline V and J ends were trimmed by 2 bases and 1 base, with 6 bases remaining between them. The CDR3 sequence is 13 residues long. Germline V gene data show CDR1 as SGHNT and CDR2 as YENEEA. The CDR3 DNA is TGTGCCAGCAGCTTACGTGGTTCCTACGAGCAGTACTTC. This gives the protein CASSLRGSYEQYF. Looking up the rest from reference TRBV11-3 and TRBJ2-7 gives the full variable domain: EAGVVQSPRYKIIEKKQPVAFWCNPISGHNTLYWYLQNLGQGPELLIRYENEEAVDDSQLPKDRFSAERLKGVDSTLKIQPAELGDSAVYLCASSLRGSYEQYFGPGTRLTVT.

Points on this clonotype: Relative to the germline gene, one junction end is altered; a read error may explain this. V is TRBV7-7 and J is TRBJ2-7; tentatively, D is TRBD1 (6 bases). From germline, CDR1 is SSHAT and CDR2 FNYEAQ (reference sequence). There are 13 residues in the CDR3. The CDR3 spells CASSSRAGDEQYF. DNA of the CDR3: TGTGCTAGCAGCTCTAGGGCAGGGGACGAGCAGTACTTC. Full variable domain (missing parts from reference TRBV7-7 and TRBJ2-7): GAGVSQSPRYKVTKRGQDVTLRCDPISSHATLYWYQQALGQGPEFLTYFNYEAQPDKSGLPSDRFSAERPEGSISTLTIQRTEQRDSAMYRCASSSRAGDEQYFGPGTRLTVT.

In its sample, this clonotype was seen a few times. V and J are TRBV7-9 and TRBJ2-4; weak D call: TRBD2 (5 bases). CDR1 is SEHNR and CDR2 is FQNEAQ in the germline V gene (reference sequence). V was clipped by 11 bases and J by 0 bases, with 14 bases between them. There are 14 residues in the CDR3. CDR3 sequence (DNA): TGTGCCGCTGCGGGCGGAGGAGCCAAAAACATTCAGTACTTC. Protein sequence: CAAAGGGAKNIQYF.

The chain combines TRBV14 with TRBJ2-7; the match to TRBD2 covers 11 bases. The V and J ends lost 2 bases and 3 bases, in that order; junction bases with no gene match: 15. Germline V lookup: CDR1 SGHDN, CDR2 FVKESK. The CDR3 has 19 residues. The CDR3 here is CASSQRQGTSGRAIYEQYF. In nucleotides, the CDR3 is TGTGCCAGCAGCCAACGACAGGGAACTAGCGGGAGAGCCATCTACGAGCAGTACTTC.